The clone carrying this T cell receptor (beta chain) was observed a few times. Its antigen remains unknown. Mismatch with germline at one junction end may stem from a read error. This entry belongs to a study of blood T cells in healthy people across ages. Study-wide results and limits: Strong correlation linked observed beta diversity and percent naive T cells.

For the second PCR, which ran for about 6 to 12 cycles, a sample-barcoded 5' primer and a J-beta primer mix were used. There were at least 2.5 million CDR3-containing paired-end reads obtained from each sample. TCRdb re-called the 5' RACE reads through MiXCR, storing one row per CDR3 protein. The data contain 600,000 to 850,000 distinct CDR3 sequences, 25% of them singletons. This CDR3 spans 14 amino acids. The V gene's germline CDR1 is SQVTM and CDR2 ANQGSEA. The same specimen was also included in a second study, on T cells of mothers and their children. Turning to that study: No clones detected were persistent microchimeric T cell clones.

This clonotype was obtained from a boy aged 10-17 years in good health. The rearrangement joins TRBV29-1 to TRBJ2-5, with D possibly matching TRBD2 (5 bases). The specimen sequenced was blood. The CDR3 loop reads CSAELSSRGEAQYF. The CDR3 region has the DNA TGCAGCGCTGAGCTTTCTTCCCGGGGAGAGGCCCAGTACTTC.